A selection of T cell receptor beta chains follows, all from one sample in a study of T cell repertoires in cytomegalovirus infection. One entry per CDR3 protein, called by TCRdb with MiXCR from the reads. Of about 770,000 distinct CDR3 sequences detected, 25% to 30% appear once; the ten largest clones hold 13%. Their antigen targets remain unknown. The input for sequencing was cultured CD8+ T cells from PBMCs, taken from culture after CMV antigen stimulation. Receptors were obtained from a human donor in good health (CMV status not recorded). Some clones in this sample may be carry-over from other donors' samples. Each CDR3 is given with its conserved first and last residue. Each record gives: J gene, CDR3 length, V gene, clone size, D gene, CDR3 protein, CDR3 DNA. A D gene is named only where the DNA matches it firmly. Clone size is given for some rows only: seen once, a few or many times, or a class if the clone is expanded.

j_call: TRBJ1-1
cdr3_length: 13
v_call: TRBV12-3/TRBV12-4
clone_size: few
d_call: -
cdr3_aa: CASSHISYTEAFF
cdr3_nt: TGTGCCAGCAGCCACATTTCTTACACTGAAGCTTTCTTT

j_call: TRBJ2-1
cdr3_length: 17
v_call: TRBV12-3/TRBV12-4
clone_size: many
d_call: TRBD2
cdr3_aa: CASSSLWERGGENEQFF
cdr3_nt: TGTGCCAGCAGTTCCCTCTGGGAGCGGGGAGGAGAGAATGAGCAGTTCTTC

j_call: TRBJ1-5
cdr3_length: 11
v_call: TRBV28
clone_size: -
d_call: -
cdr3_aa: CASSLTKPQHF
cdr3_nt: TGTGCCAGCAGCTTAACGAAACCCCAGCATTTT

j_call: TRBJ2-1
cdr3_length: 16
v_call: TRBV6-8
clone_size: -
d_call: TRBD1
cdr3_aa: CASSYSTPGTGFEQFF
cdr3_nt: TGTGCCAGCAGTTACTCAACTCCTGGGACAGGGTTTGAGCAGTTCTTC

j_call: TRBJ2-6
cdr3_length: 14
v_call: TRBV15
clone_size: -
d_call: -
cdr3_aa: CATSWGSGANVLTF
cdr3_nt: TGTGCCACCAGCTGGGGGTCTGGGGCCAACGTCCTGACTTTC

j_call: TRBJ1-2
cdr3_length: 13
v_call: TRBV19
clone_size: -
d_call: -
cdr3_aa: CATFGRPVGGYTF
cdr3_nt: TGTGCCACCTTCGGACGGCCTGTCGGGGGCTACACCTTC

j_call: TRBJ1-2
cdr3_length: 13
v_call: TRBV6-1
clone_size: -
d_call: -
cdr3_aa: CASSEKAPYGYTF
cdr3_nt: TGTGCCAGCAGTGAAAAGGCACCTTATGGCTACACCTTC

j_call: TRBJ2-7
cdr3_length: 13
v_call: TRBV27
clone_size: few
d_call: -
cdr3_aa: CASSPGGNYEQYF
cdr3_nt: TGTGCCAGCAGCCCTGGCGGTAACTACGAGCAGTACTTC

j_call: TRBJ1-1
cdr3_length: 13
v_call: TRBV12-3/TRBV12-4
clone_size: -
d_call: -
cdr3_aa: CASSLVLTTEAFF
cdr3_nt: TGTGCCAGCAGTTTAGTACTGACCACTGAAGCTTTCTTT

j_call: TRBJ2-5
cdr3_length: 16
v_call: TRBV27
clone_size: -
d_call: -
cdr3_aa: CASSWGVRTYQETQYF
cdr3_nt: TGTGCCAGCAGCTGGGGGGTGAGGACATATCAAGAGACCCAGTACTTC

j_call: TRBJ2-3
cdr3_length: 15
v_call: TRBV12-3/TRBV12-4
clone_size: many
d_call: TRBD2
cdr3_aa: CASSPSGGAPDTQYF
cdr3_nt: TGTGCCAGCAGCCCTTCGGGGGGGGCCCCAGATACGCAGTATTTT

j_call: TRBJ2-1
cdr3_length: 15
v_call: TRBV6-5
clone_size: many
d_call: TRBD2
cdr3_aa: CASSYPNGGVNEQFF
cdr3_nt: TGTGCCAGCAGTTACCCCAATGGGGGGGTCAATGAGCAGTTCTTC

j_call: TRBJ1-6
cdr3_length: 14
v_call: TRBV5-6
clone_size: -
d_call: -
cdr3_aa: CASSQAGLASPLHF
cdr3_nt: TGTGCCAGCAGCCAGGCGGGACTCGCGTCACCCCTCCACTTT

j_call: TRBJ1-2
cdr3_length: 19
v_call: TRBV3-1
clone_size: many
d_call: -
cdr3_aa: CASSAAPGHSPYPYYGYTF
cdr3_nt: TGTGCCAGCAGCGCCGCGCCGGGACATTCGCCCTACCCCTACTATGGCTACACCTTC

j_call: TRBJ2-1
cdr3_length: 13
v_call: TRBV27
clone_size: few
d_call: -
cdr3_aa: CASSFGSNNEQFF
cdr3_nt: TGTGCCAGCAGTTTTGGCAGCAACAATGAGCAGTTCTTC

j_call: TRBJ1-2
cdr3_length: 12
v_call: TRBV28
clone_size: -
d_call: -
cdr3_aa: CSSSSGNYGYTF
cdr3_nt: TGTTCCAGCAGTTCAGGGAACTATGGCTACACCTTC

j_call: TRBJ2-5
cdr3_length: 13
v_call: TRBV7-6
clone_size: few
d_call: -
cdr3_aa: CASRTTSDETQYF
cdr3_nt: TGTGCCAGCAGAACGACTAGTGATGAGACCCAGTACTTC

j_call: TRBJ2-3
cdr3_length: 16
v_call: TRBV11-2
clone_size: few
d_call: TRBD2
cdr3_aa: CASSLDLGGGTDTQYF
cdr3_nt: TGTGCCAGCAGCTTAGATCTGGGGGGGGGCACAGATACGCAGTATTTT

j_call: TRBJ2-3
cdr3_length: 15
v_call: TRBV20-1
clone_size: few
d_call: -
cdr3_aa: CSAIPWTSLTDTQYF
cdr3_nt: TGCAGTGCTATCCCCTGGACATCTCTCACAGATACGCAGTATTTT

j_call: TRBJ2-1
cdr3_length: 14
v_call: TRBV29-1
clone_size: -
d_call: -
cdr3_aa: CSVEDGVDYNEQFF
cdr3_nt: TGCAGCGTTGAAGATGGGGTCGACTACAATGAGCAGTTCTTC

j_call: TRBJ2-2
cdr3_length: 16
v_call: TRBV6-6
clone_size: few
d_call: -
cdr3_aa: CASSYSIGRATGELFF
cdr3_nt: TGTGCCAGCAGTTACTCCATTGGCAGGGCCACCGGGGAGCTGTTTTTT

j_call: TRBJ1-1
cdr3_length: 14
v_call: TRBV6-1
clone_size: few
d_call: -
cdr3_aa: CASTDLGPNTEAFF
cdr3_nt: TGTGCCAGCACCGACTTGGGGCCGAACACTGAAGCTTTCTTT

j_call: TRBJ2-3
cdr3_length: 17
v_call: TRBV27
clone_size: -
d_call: TRBD1
cdr3_aa: CASSSQGAEVGSDTQYF
cdr3_nt: TGTGCCAGCAGTTCCCAGGGGGCGGAGGTGGGCTCAGATACGCAGTATTTT

j_call: TRBJ2-5
cdr3_length: 16
v_call: TRBV7-2
clone_size: many
d_call: TRBD2
cdr3_aa: CASSSGLAGSGETQYF
cdr3_nt: TGTGCCAGCAGCTCGGGACTAGCGGGGTCCGGGGAGACCCAGTACTTC

j_call: TRBJ1-2
cdr3_length: 16
v_call: TRBV7-9
clone_size: -
d_call: -
cdr3_aa: CASSSLTGEFNYGYTF
cdr3_nt: TGTGCCAGCAGCTCGCTGACGGGAGAGTTCAACTATGGCTACACCTTC

j_call: TRBJ2-7
cdr3_length: 13
v_call: TRBV25-1
clone_size: few
d_call: TRBD2
cdr3_aa: CASEAGGAYEQYF
cdr3_nt: TGTGCCAGCGAAGCGGGGGGCGCCTACGAGCAGTACTTC

j_call: TRBJ2-3
cdr3_length: 14
v_call: TRBV6-6
clone_size: -
d_call: TRBD2
cdr3_aa: CAIRASGGKDTQYF
cdr3_nt: TGTGCCATTAGGGCTAGCGGGGGAAAAGATACGCAGTATTTT

j_call: TRBJ2-3
cdr3_length: 15
v_call: TRBV20-1
clone_size: -
d_call: TRBD1
cdr3_aa: CSASRDRVLTDTQYF
cdr3_nt: TGCAGTGCTAGCCGGGACAGGGTATTGACAGATACGCAGTATTTT

j_call: TRBJ2-1
cdr3_length: 14
v_call: TRBV6-1
clone_size: -
d_call: TRBD1
cdr3_aa: CASSLKDRGEEQFF
cdr3_nt: TGTGCCAGCAGCCTGAAAGACAGGGGCGAAGAGCAGTTCTTC

j_call: TRBJ1-2
cdr3_length: 14
v_call: TRBV6-5
clone_size: few
d_call: -
cdr3_aa: CASSYSRAGRGYTF
cdr3_nt: TGTGCCAGCAGTTACTCGCGGGCAGGGAGAGGCTACACCTTC

j_call: TRBJ2-1
cdr3_length: 17
v_call: TRBV7-9
clone_size: many
d_call: -
cdr3_aa: CASSFPDASLSYNEQFF
cdr3_nt: TGTGCCAGCAGCTTCCCCGACGCGAGTCTCTCCTACAATGAGCAGTTCTTC

j_call: TRBJ2-1
cdr3_length: 16
v_call: TRBV6-2/TRBV6-3
clone_size: -
d_call: TRBD1
cdr3_aa: CAITGGMSSALAEQFF
cdr3_nt: TGTGCCATTACAGGGGGAATGAGCAGTGCTCTAGCTGAGCAGTTCTTC

j_call: TRBJ2-7
cdr3_length: 17
v_call: TRBV7-8
clone_size: many
d_call: TRBD1
cdr3_aa: CASSLAATGGLFYEQYF
cdr3_nt: TGTGCCAGCAGCTTAGCGGCGACAGGGGGCCTGTTCTACGAGCAGTACTTC

j_call: TRBJ2-1
cdr3_length: 12
v_call: TRBV18
clone_size: few
d_call: -
cdr3_aa: CASSDIYNEQFF
cdr3_nt: TGTGCCAGCTCAGATATTTACAATGAGCAGTTCTTC

j_call: TRBJ2-4
cdr3_length: 15
v_call: TRBV5-5
clone_size: many
d_call: -
cdr3_aa: CASSFVGEAKNIQYF
cdr3_nt: TGTGCCAGCAGCTTTGTCGGGGAAGCCAAAAACATTCAGTACTTC

j_call: TRBJ1-2
cdr3_length: 12
v_call: TRBV27
clone_size: -
d_call: -
cdr3_aa: CASSLSGSDYTF
cdr3_nt: TGTGCCAGCAGTTTATCAGGGTCTGACTACACCTTC

j_call: TRBJ1-4
cdr3_length: 16
v_call: TRBV18
clone_size: few
d_call: -
cdr3_aa: CASSPEVRATNEKLFF
cdr3_nt: TGTGCCAGCTCACCAGAGGTCCGGGCAACTAATGAAAAACTGTTTTTT

j_call: TRBJ2-5
cdr3_length: 13
v_call: TRBV6-5
clone_size: -
d_call: -
cdr3_aa: CASSETGSQTQYF
cdr3_nt: TGTGCCAGCAGCGAAACAGGGTCGCAGACCCAGTACTTC

j_call: TRBJ2-5
cdr3_length: 16
v_call: TRBV12-3/TRBV12-4
clone_size: -
d_call: TRBD1
cdr3_aa: CASSNPRTGFGETQYF
cdr3_nt: TGTGCCAGCAGTAACCCCCGGACAGGTTTTGGAGAGACCCAGTACTTC

j_call: TRBJ1-1
cdr3_length: 12
v_call: TRBV29-1
clone_size: -
d_call: TRBD1
cdr3_aa: CSAWTGGTEAFF
cdr3_nt: TGCAGCGCTTGGACAGGGGGCACTGAAGCTTTCTTT

j_call: TRBJ2-1
cdr3_length: 18
v_call: TRBV5-6
clone_size: few
d_call: TRBD2
cdr3_aa: CASSLGGSGGRSYNEQFF
cdr3_nt: TGTGCCAGCAGCCTGGGCGGTAGCGGGGGGCGCTCCTACAATGAGCAGTTCTTC

j_call: TRBJ2-5
cdr3_length: 14
v_call: TRBV7-9
clone_size: -
d_call: -
cdr3_aa: CASSSPGDRETQYF
cdr3_nt: TGTGCCAGCAGCTCCCCCGGGGATCGAGAGACCCAGTACTTC